This T cell receptor (beta chain) was retrieved from a study of neurological immune-mediated disorders (dated by TCRdb to the late 2010s). Turning to the overall study: Using UMI-based sequencing, the study compared peripheral blood TCR-beta repertoires from patients with HTLV-I-associated myelopathy (HAM/TSP), patients with multiple sclerosis, and healthy controls. Longitudinal samples, technical triplicates and paired sorted CD4+ and CD8+ T-cell subsets, alongside PBMC samples, were included among the roughly 97 TCR-beta libraries. The cohort included roughly 71 subjects: some 14 with HAM/TSP, about 34 with multiple sclerosis, and 20 healthy controls. Study-level results and caveats: No identical CDR3 amino acid sequences were shared among expanded clones across subjects, suggesting private TCR-beta repertoires in all groups. TCR clonal expansion was greatest in HAM/TSP patients and smallest in MS patients, who ranked below even healthy controls.

As encoded in the germline V gene, CDR1 is MGHDK while CDR2 is SYGVNS. Its CDR3 holds 15 amino acids, cysteine through phenylalanine. The only DNA kept is the CDR3, 45 bases in frame from the first base. The V end loses 3 bases and the J end loses 2 bases, and a stretch of 12 bases separates them. For the sorted-subset TCR libraries, the starting material was fewer than 1.2 million sorted CD4+ or CD8+ T cells. PBMCs were separated from peripheral blood using Ficoll-Hypaque density gradient centrifugation and then cryopreserved in liquid nitrogen. The study also sequenced paired sorted CD4+ and CD8+ subsets from healthy controls, HAM/TSP patients and MS patients. To synthesize cDNA, template-switch 5'RACE was performed with a primer carrying a 10-nucleotide random unique molecular identifier so that each TCR transcript was tagged. Each sequencing run produced over 160 million TCR-beta sequences covering 15-18 subjects. The RNeasy kit was used to extract total RNA. The KAPA Real-time Library Amplification kit was used to amplify TCR-beta VDJ regions with primers for the TCR constant region and the 5'RACE anchor. Sample indexes and Illumina adaptors were added in a first PCR, after which library yield was increased in a second PCR. After Ampure bead purification, the TCR product of roughly 650 bp was size-selected on a 2% E-gel SizeSelection system. Before pooling, library quality was checked on a Bioanalyzer, concentration was measured with Qubit, and libraries were quantified with the Kapa Library Quantification kit. An Illumina HiSeq 2500 was used to sequence the libraries paired-end at 2 x 150 bp. To increase sequence diversity, 25-30% phiX was spiked into each library pool. In the paper's pipeline: The quality-filtered reads were processed with the UMI-based MiGEC pipeline, whose error correction step removed more than 80% of the raw TCR sequences. IMGT germline references were used for alignment of VDJ genes, and clonotypes were defined by a unique CDR3 amino acid sequence together with V-J genes. Clonal expansion, Shannon diversity, and CDR3 relatedness (CalcPairwiseDistances, ClusterSamples) were evaluated with VDJtools, and phylogenetic trees were built with CLCbio workbench. Clones with at least 8 unique UMIs were defined as expanded, with this threshold being based on coefficient-of-variation modelling across technical triplicates. Starting from the raw public reads, TCRdb applied fastp trimming at Q25, assembled clones with MiXCR and retained in-frame beta chains. Each entry merges the rows of one CDR3 protein and shows their most common DNA and genes. The V and J calls come from TCRdb's annotation, not from the publication. Counted in this sample were some 30,000 distinct CDR3 sequences; around a quarter of them appeared once. Jointly, the top ten make up just under 30% of the sample.

Only a few counts were recorded for this clonotype. Its antigen is still unknown. Qualities for individual bases were not recorded, and no much larger clone is one base off. This receptor was identified in a man aged 50-59 years with HTLV-1-associated myelopathy (HAM/TSP). The chain uses TRBV25-1 and TRBJ2-3; the D gene assignment is perhaps TRBD1 or TRBD2, with each matching 6 bases. The sequencing input was CD4+ T cells from blood. The CDR3 sequence is CASSDSGGITDTQYF. Here is the DNA: TGTGCCAGCAGTGACTCCGGGGGCATCACAGATACGCAGTATTTT.